Listed here are 27 T cell receptor beta chains from one sample, sequenced in a study of blood T cell repertoires in COVID-19. Only in-frame clones appear in the TCRdb table, and some are missing; sequencing was by immunoSEQ multiplex PCR. The sample holds 100,000 to 150,000 clones, roughly four fifths seen once. The sample was peripheral blood. These TCRs come from an elderly man with COVID-19, enrolled during active disease.

The chain recombines TRBV18 with TRBJ1-2; TRBD1 matches at 9 bases. V gave up 3 bases and J gave up 0 bases; unmatched junction bases: 2. Germline CDR1 is KGHSH and CDR2 is LQKENI. The CDR3 is 15 residues long. CDR3 DNA sequence: TGTGCCAGCTCACCGGACAGGGGCGCTAACTATGGCTACACCTTC. The encoded protein is CASSPDRGANYGYTF.

Here the CDR3 reads CASSPTGGGDNEQFF. The CDR3 DNA follows: TGTGCCAGCAGCCCCACGGGCGGCGGGGACAATGAGCAGTTCTTC. V is TRBV5-5 and J is TRBJ2-1; D is possibly TRBD2 (6 bases). CDR3 length: 15 amino acids. Germline V lookup: CDR1 SGHKS, CDR2 YYEKEE (reference sequence). Trimming took 4 bases from V and 5 from J, leaving 16 bases between them.

V and J are TRBV29-1 and TRBJ1-1; 8 nucleotides agree with TRBD1. J gave up 4 bases and V 3 bases, and 10 bases lay outside the gene matches. The CDR3 totals 15 residues. Looked up from germline, CDR1 is SQVTM and CDR2 is ANQGSEA. DNA for the CDR3: TGCAGCGTTGAGGGTGGCAGGGGGCTTAGCACTGAAGCTTTCTTT. It is translated as CSVEGGRGLSTEAFF.

This clone was seen only a few times. This chain joins TRBV6-5 and TRBJ1-3, with 7 bases lining up with TRBD1. Germline V lookup: CDR1 MNHEY, CDR2 SVGAGI. This CDR3 is built from 15 residues. Trimming cost V 6 bases and J 0 bases; bases outside gene matches: 5. CDR3 DNA: TGTGCCAGCAGCCCATACAGGGGCTCTGGAAACACCATATATTTT. It translates to CASSPYRGSGNTIYF.

V gene TRBV5-1 combines with J gene TRBJ2-7; 7 nucleotides align to TRBD2. Germline CDR1 is SGHRS and CDR2 is YFSETQ. V lost 0 bases and J lost 2; bases outside the gene matches: 5. The CDR3 totals 15 residues. The CDR3 DNA follows: TGCGCCAGCAGCTTGGGGGCGGGGGTTACCTACGAGCAGTACTTC. Protein: CASSLGAGVTYEQYF.

There are a few counts of this clone. The gene calls are TRBV7-3 and TRBJ2-2; D unresolved. CDR1 is SGHTA, CDR2 FQGTGA, per germline. Between the trimmed V and J ends, which lost 5 bases and 7 bases, there was a span of 5 bases. The CDR3 covers 11 residues. The DNA for the CDR3 is TGTGCCAGCAGCCCGGGCGGGGAGCTGTTTTTT. Translation gives CASSPGGELFF.

This chain connects TRBV28 to TRBJ2-2; 8 positions agree with TRBD1. Per the germline V gene, CDR1 is MDHEN and CDR2 is SYDVKM. The CDR3 covers 18 residues. Trimming cost V 4 bases and J 4 bases; bases outside gene matches: 14. CDR3 in amino acids: CASSSPSSGGAGTGELFF. For the CDR3, the DNA is TGTGCCAGCAGTTCCCCATCGTCAGGGGGCGCGGGCACCGGGGAGCTGTTTTTT.

The V and J genes are TRBV4-1 and TRBJ2-7; tentatively, D is TRBD1 (5 bases). The CDR3 loop spans 17 amino acids. Trimming removed 0 bases at V and 3 bases at J, with 18 bases between. Germline V gives CDR1 MGHRA, CDR2 YSYEKL. CDR3 protein: CASSQDLRSGNNYEQYF. The CDR3 bases are TGCGCCAGCAGCCAAGATCTTCGGTCAGGGAATAACTACGAGCAGTACTTC.

The chain has TRBV9 and TRBJ1-1; perhaps TRBD1 as D (5 bases). The CDR3 is 14 amino acids. V was shortened by 3 bases and J by 1 base, with 10 bases between the two germline ends. Per the germline V gene, CDR1 is SGDLS and CDR2 is YYNGEE. The CDR3 here is CASSASQGNTEAFF. The CDR3 DNA reads as TGTGCCAGCAGCGCCAGTCAGGGGAACACTGAAGCTTTCTTT.

The chain recombines TRBV3-1 (or the pseudogene TRBV3-2) with TRBJ1-4; no reliable D call. Germline loops: CDR1 LGHDT, CDR2 YNNKEL (reference sequence). CDR3 length equals 12 residues. V lost 1 base to trimming and J lost 5 bases, with 2 bases between them. The CDR3 spells CASSQANEKLFF. Written as DNA, the CDR3 is TGTGCCAGCAGCCAAGCAAATGAAAAACTGTTTTTT.

The V call is TRBV2, the J call TRBJ2-7; TRBD2 aligns across 8 bases. J was trimmed by 4 bases and V by 3 bases; bases with no gene match: 11. Germline CDR1 and CDR2: SNHLY and FYNNEI. This CDR3 spans 16 amino acids. The chain's CDR3 is CASSDPGSSGLYEQYF. The CDR3 nucleotides are TGTGCCAGCAGTGACCCGGGATCTAGCGGGTTGTACGAGCAGTACTTC. Based on the CDR3 plus reference TRBV2 and TRBJ2-7, the full variable domain is EPEVTQTPSHQVTQMGQEVILRCVPISNHLYFYWYRQILGQKVEFLVSFYNNEISEKSEIFDDQFSVERPDGSNFTLKIRSTKLEDSAMYFCASSDPGSSGLYEQYFGPGTRLTVT.

This chain joins TRBV12-3 or TRBV12-4 and TRBJ1-2; D is uncertain. V was trimmed by 3 bases and J by 5 bases, leaving 7 bases between them. This CDR3 spans 12 amino acids. CDR3 amino acids: CASSFISYGYTF. CDR3 sequence (DNA): TGTGCCAGCAGTTTTATCTCTTATGGCTACACCTTC.

The rearrangement links TRBV29-1 to TRBJ2-7; possible D gene TRBD1, 5 bases. Trimming stripped 4 bases from V and 3 bases from J, with 10 bases between. This CDR3 contains 12 residues. Germline V CDR1 and CDR2: SQVTM, ANQGSEA. CDR3 sequence (DNA): TGCAGCGTTGGCAGGGTAGACTACGAGCAGTACTTC. This codes for CSVGRVDYEQYF.

The chain couples TRBV9 to TRBJ2-3; D perhaps matches TRBD1 (5 bases). Germline V gene sequence: CDR1 SGDLS, CDR2 YYNGEE. The CDR3 is 15 residues long. The V end lost 0 bases, the J end lost 5 bases, and 13 bases lay between the germline ends. The CDR3 DNA reads as TGTGCCAGCAGCGTAGGTAGGGGTAATCGAGATACGCAGTATTTT. Translation: CASSVGRGNRDTQYF.

The chain carries TRBV9 and TRBJ1-3, with 12 bases aligning to TRBD1. Germline V gene sequence: CDR1 SGDLS, CDR2 YYNGEE. Trimming took 4 bases from V and 4 from J; bases not matched to a gene: 9. The CDR3 is made up of 17 amino acids. This CDR3 reads CASSFARDRGLGNTIYF. The CDR3 region has the DNA TGTGCCAGCAGCTTTGCCCGGGACAGGGGGCTCGGAAACACCATATATTTT.

This chain's CDR3 is CASSPYRGTYGYTF. The CDR3 bases are TGTGCCAGCTCACCATACAGGGGTACCTATGGCTACACCTTC. The V gene is TRBV18, the J gene TRBJ1-2; 7 bases line up with TRBD1. The germline V gene has CDR1 KGHSH and CDR2 LQKENI. The length of the CDR3 is 14 residues. V lost 2 bases and J lost 4; bases outside the gene matches: 4.

In nucleotides, the CDR3 is TGTGCCACCAGTGACCGGGACAGGGGGAGGAATCAGCCCCAGCATTTT. Translated, it gives CATSDRDRGRNQPQHF. The V gene is TRBV24-1, the J gene TRBJ1-5, with 11 bases matching TRBD1. This CDR3 is 16 amino acids long. V was clipped by 4 bases and J by 4 bases; unmatched bases: 5. The germline V gene has CDR1 KGHDR and CDR2 SFDVKD.

The chain links TRBV7-6 to TRBJ2-5; 7 bases align to TRBD2. The germline CDR1 and CDR2 sequences are SGHVS and FNYEAQ. This CDR3 contains 14 residues. V trimming: 2 bases; J trimming: 3 bases; junction bases outside the gene matches: 3. CDR3 nucleotide sequence: TGTGCCAGCAGCTTAAGTCTAGCGGAAGAGACCCAGTACTTC. It encodes CASSLSLAEETQYF. The whole variable domain, remainder taken from reference TRBV7-6 and TRBJ2-5, is GAGVSQSPRYKVTKRGQDVALRCDPISGHVSLYWYRQALGQGPEFLTYFNYEAQQDKSGLPNDRFSAERPEGSISTLTIQRTEQRDSAMYRCASSLSLAEETQYFGPGTRLLVL.

This chain links TRBV24-1 with TRBJ2-1, with 7 bases identical to TRBD2. From germline, CDR1 is KGHDR and CDR2 SFDVKD. This CDR3 contains 15 residues. With 0 bases clipped from V and 6 bases from J, the junction kept 4 bases outside the gene matches. This CDR3 reads CATSDLGTTGNEQFF. DNA for the CDR3: TGTGCCACCAGTGATTTGGGGACTACGGGCAATGAGCAGTTCTTC.

The V and J genes are TRBV25-1 and TRBJ2-1, with 11 bases that match TRBD1. There are 14 residues in the CDR3. In germline, CDR1 is MGHDK, CDR2 SYGVNS. The trim removed 5 bases at V and 9 bases at J, leaving 6 bases unmatched. Here the CDR3 reads CASSITGQGGEQFF. The CDR3 region has the DNA TGTGCCAGCAGTATAACGGGACAGGGGGGTGAGCAGTTCTTC.

The rearrangement links TRBV4-3 to TRBJ2-1; 11 nucleotides align to TRBD2. In germline, CDR1 is LGHNA, CDR2 YSLEER. After removal of 4 bases from V and 6 bases from J, the junction contained 8 bases not matched to a gene. The CDR3 has 16 amino acids. The CDR3 nucleotides read TGCGCCAGCAGCCCAGACAGGCTAGCGGGAGGCAATGAGCAGTTCTTC. This encodes CASSPDRLAGGNEQFF.

The CDR3 bases are TGCGCCAGCAGCTTGGAACCGGAGCGGTGGGGGGAAAACACCTACGAGCAGTACTTC. Amino acid sequence: CASSLEPERWGENTYEQYF. The chain uses TRBV5-1 and TRBJ2-7, with D possibly TRBD2 on 6 matching bases. V lost 0 bases, J lost 2 bases, and 24 bases lay in between. The CDR3 contains 19 residues. Germline-derived CDR1 and CDR2 are SGHRS and YFSETQ.

This clone was seen more than once but under ten times. V and J are TRBV20-1 and TRBJ2-1, with a possible D match to TRBD1 (6 bases). CDR3 size: 17 residues. The V and J ends lost 3 bases and 4 bases respectively, with 22 bases between them. The germline CDR1 and CDR2 sequences are DFQATT and SNEGSKA (reference sequence). This CDR3 reads CSASRPLDSSGYNEQFF. The CDR3 DNA follows: TGCAGTGCTAGTAGGCCCCTGGACAGTTCGGGGTACAATGAGCAGTTCTTC.

This clone was counted once. The genes are TRBV29-1 and TRBJ1-2; TRBD1 matches at 7 bases. With 1 base clipped from V and 7 bases from J, the junction kept 6 bases outside the gene matches. This CDR3 has 13 amino acids. Germline lookup yields CDR1 SQVTM and CDR2 ANQGSEA. The CDR3 nucleotides read TGCAGCGTTGAAGGAACAGGGGTTGGTGGCTACACCTTC. Residues: CSVEGTGVGGYTF.

DNA of the CDR3: TGTGCCAGCAGTCGTAGCGGGAGTACAGATACGCAGTATTTT. Translated, it gives CASSRSGSTDTQYF. The chain links TRBV28 to TRBJ2-3; 9 nucleotides agree with TRBD2. Per the germline V gene, CDR1 is MDHEN and CDR2 is SYDVKM. Trimming took 5 bases from V and 3 from J; bases not matched to a gene: 3. The CDR3 contains 14 residues.

This clone was seen only a few times. A read error is the likely source, as a far larger clone sits one nucleotide away. This chain uses TRBV6-5 with TRBJ2-7; 7 nucleotides align to TRBD1. The CDR3 runs to 13 residues. CDR1 is MNHEY and CDR2 is SVGAGI in the germline V gene. V gave up 6 bases and J gave up 3 bases; unmatched junction bases: 5. In DNA form, the CDR3 reads TGTGCCAGCAGCCCGGGACAGAGCTACGAGCAGTACTTC. It codes for CASSPGQSYEQYF.

CDR3 sequence reads: CATSSFRQGLNEQYF. The CDR3 DNA reads TGTGCCACCAGCAGTTTCAGACAGGGTTTGAACGAGCAGTACTTC. This rearrangement joins TRBV15 to TRBJ2-7, with TRBD1 matching 7 bases. The CDR3 loop spans 15 amino acids. V dropped 3 bases and J dropped 5; count of bases not matched to a gene: 10. CDR1 is LNHNV, CDR2 YYDKDF, per germline (reference sequence).